This entry describes one T cell receptor beta chain. The sample originates from a study of cytomegalovirus exposure and HLA in healthy donors. Researchers ran the PCR with 60 Vbeta and 13 Jbeta primers. The repertoire was sequenced with immunoSEQ multiplex PCR; TCRdb's copy has only in-frame clones and lacks some. The top ten hold roughly 1.5% of the sample, which has around 250,000 clones, 92% seen once. The specimen was PBMCs. This receptor was identified in a girl aged 2-15 years in good health and CMV-seronegative.

The CDR3 region is CATSTSGTANEKLFF. The CDR3 DNA reads as TGTGCCACCAGCACTTCCGGGACAGCTAATGAAAAACTGTTTTTT. This chain joins TRBV15 and TRBJ1-4, with TRBD1 matching 7 bases. Germline CDR1 is LNHNV and CDR2 is YYDKDF (reference sequence). The CDR3 loop spans 15 amino acids. Trimming removed 4 bases from V and 3 bases from J; junction bases left unmatched: 5.